The 19 T cell receptor beta chains listed next were all sequenced from one sample in a study of cytomegalovirus exposure and HLA in healthy donors. 13 Jbeta primers and 60 Vbeta primers were used for the PCR. Profiled with immunoSEQ multiplex PCR; TCRdb holds only in-frame clones, not every one. The table has roughly 120,000 clones, approximately 80% seen once. The specimen sequenced was PBMCs. The receptor source for this set is a woman aged 40 to 50 in good health and CMV-seropositive.

This clone turned up a few times. The DNA for the CDR3 is TGTGCCAGCAGCGCAGGGGGTGGAGGTCAGCCCCAGCATTTT. Amino acids: CASSAGGGGQPQHF. The J gene is TRBJ1-5, the V gene TRBV13; 7 bases align to TRBD1. J gave up 6 bases and V 5 bases, and 7 bases lay outside the gene matches. There are 14 residues in the CDR3. Germline CDR1 PRHDT, CDR2 FYEKMQ (reference sequence). Looking up the rest from reference TRBV13 and TRBJ1-5 gives the full variable domain: AAGVIQSPRHLIKEKRETATLKCYPIPRHDTVYWYQQGPGQDPQFLISFYEKMQSDKGSIPDRFSAQQFSDYHSELNMSSLELGDSALYFCASSAGGGGQPQHFGDGTRLSIL.

The chain joins TRBV6-4 to TRBJ2-5; tentatively, D is TRBD1 (5 bases). The CDR3 is 16 amino acids. V shed 1 base and J shed 3 bases, with 15 bases lying between them. The germline CDR1 and CDR2 sequences are MRHNA and SNTAGT. CDR3 region: CASSDCQGLFEETQYF. In nucleotides, the CDR3 is TGTGCCAGCAGTGACTGTCAGGGTCTTTTTGAAGAGACCCAGTACTTC.

The chain couples TRBV28 to TRBJ1-3; D is possibly TRBD1 (5 bases). Trimming took off 8 bases at V and 2 bases at J, with 10 bases between the two ends. Germline CDR1 is MDHEN and CDR2 is SYDVKM. The CDR3 spans 13 residues. CDR3 sequence: CASRWGAGNTIYF. The CDR3 bases are TGTGCCAGCCGGTGGGGGGCTGGAAACACCATATATTTT.

This clone showed up just once. The chain is built from TRBV19 and TRBJ1-5, with unresolved D. The CDR3 length is 13 residues. Trimming shortened V by 5 bases and J by 2 bases, and 7 bases separated the two germline ends. Per the germline V gene, CDR1 is LNHDA and CDR2 is SQIVND (reference sequence). CDR3 DNA sequence: TGTGCCAGTAGTTCGAGGGGCAATCAGCCCCAGCATTTT. Its protein product is CASSSRGNQPQHF. The full variable domain, its missing parts supplied by reference TRBV19 and TRBJ1-5, is DGGITQSPKYLFRKEGQNVTLSCEQNLNHDAMYWYRQDPGQGLRLIYYSQIVNDFQKGDIAEGYSVSREKKESFPLTVTSAQKNPTAFYLCASSSRGNQPQHFGDGTRLSIL.

CDR3 sequence (DNA): TGTGCCAGCAGCTTGTGGGTTGGGGACTACATACAAGAGACCCAGTACTTC. Protein: CASSLWVGDYIQETQYF. V gene TRBV5-4 combines with J gene TRBJ2-5; 7 nucleotides agree with TRBD2. V lost 1 base, J lost 2 bases, and 11 bases stayed unmatched. The CDR3 totals 17 residues. Germline V CDR1 and CDR2: SGHNT, YYREEE (reference sequence).

The CDR3 is CASSVTGPGRGGGNTIYF. The CDR3 coding sequence is TGTGCCAGCAGTGTGACCGGCCCTGGTAGGGGAGGTGGAAACACCATATATTTT. This chain uses TRBV28 with TRBJ1-3, with D possibly matching TRBD1 (5 bases). The germline V gene encodes CDR1 MDHEN and CDR2 SYDVKM. Trimming removed 5 bases from V and 3 bases from J, with 23 bases in between. The CDR3 contains 18 residues.

Points on this clone: The germline gene is not matched at one end of the junction; a read error may be the cause. The chain is built from TRBV7-6 and TRBJ2-7; 7 bases agree with TRBD2. The length of the CDR3 is 15 residues. The germline CDR1 and CDR2 sequences are SGHVS and FNYEAQ. The CDR3 spells CASSRGLGGLRELYF. The CDR3 DNA is TGTGCCAGCAGCCGAGGATTAGGCGGGCTGCGGGAGCTGTACTTC.

For the CDR3, the DNA is TGTGCCAGCAGTGCAGGACTAGCGGGAGGCACCCCTGGGGATACGCAGTATTTT. It codes for CASSAGLAGGTPGDTQYF. The V call is TRBV28, the J call TRBJ2-3; 14 bases align to TRBD2. The CDR3 spans 18 residues. The germline gives CDR1 MDHEN, CDR2 SYDVKM. V dropped 5 bases and J dropped 6; count of bases not matched to a gene: 13.

This clone was picked up one time. CDR3 DNA sequence: TGTGCCAGCACTCCGACAGGGGCCGGGGAGCTGTTTTTT. Amino acid sequence: CASTPTGAGELFF. The chain is built from TRBV6-1 and TRBJ2-2; 8 bases are shared with TRBD1. Germline trimming cut 7 bases from V and 6 bases from J; bases unmatched to any gene: 4. This CDR3 is 13 amino acids long. The V gene's germline CDR1 is MNHNS and CDR2 SASEGT.

The chain links TRBV30 to TRBJ1-6; perhaps TRBD1 as D (6 bases). This CDR3 has 14 residues. Germline lookup yields CDR1 GTSNPN and CDR2 SVGIG (reference sequence). V lost 2 bases and J 5 bases, leaving 10 bases between the germline ends. CDR3 sequence: CAWSLGGHNSPLHF. The CDR3 nucleotides read TGTGCCTGGAGTCTGGGGGGGCATAATTCACCCCTCCACTTT.

The chain employs TRBV30 and TRBJ1-1, with a weak D call TRBD1 (5 bases). The V end lost 5 bases, the J end lost 4 bases, and 17 bases lay between the germline ends. The CDR3 consists of 14 residues. Germline V gives CDR1 GTSNPN, CDR2 SVGIG (reference sequence). The CDR3 coding sequence is TGTGCCTGGGGCCTCAGGGTCCCGAGCACTGAAGCTTTCTTT. Residues: CAWGLRVPSTEAFF.

By share, this clone ranks as medium-sized (0.01 to 0.1%). The chain combines TRBV4-1 with TRBJ2-1, with 8 bases aligning to TRBD2. V lost 2 bases, J lost 5 bases, and 8 bases stayed unmatched. In germline, CDR1 is MGHRA, CDR2 YSYEKL. This CDR3 contains 16 residues. The CDR3 sequence: CASSQQTGTSHNEQFF. The CDR3 bases are TGCGCCAGCAGCCAACAGACCGGGACTAGTCACAATGAGCAGTTCTTC.

The chain joins TRBV5-1 to TRBJ2-1; D unclear. Trimming removed 0 bases at V and 5 bases at J, with 12 bases between. CDR3 length equals 15 residues. Germline V lookup: CDR1 SGHRS, CDR2 YFSETQ. CDR3 nucleotides: TGCGCCAGCAGCTTGGCAGTCGGGTCCCACAATGAGCAGTTCTTC. It is translated as CASSLAVGSHNEQFF.

The chain couples TRBV2 to TRBJ2-3, with TRBD2 matching over 8 bases. The CDR3 length is 14 residues. Germline V lookup: CDR1 SNHLY, CDR2 FYNNEI. The J segment lost 5 bases and the V segment lost 3 bases, leaving 4 bases of the junction unmatched. CDR3 in DNA: TGTGCCAGCAGTGATGGGACTAGAGGAGATACGCAGTATTTT. It yields the protein CASSDGTRGDTQYF.

A few counts support this clone. The chain is built from TRBV7-3 and TRBJ2-2; D may be TRBD2 (5 bases). Trimming took 5 bases from V and 1 from J, leaving 20 bases between them. The germline V gene has CDR1 SGHTA and CDR2 FQGTGA. The CDR3 runs 18 residues. The CDR3 protein is CASSRLVSGLMNTGELFF. CDR3 nucleotides: TGTGCCAGCAGCCGCTTAGTATCTGGACTTATGAACACCGGGGAGCTGTTTTTT.

This chain connects TRBV6-1 to TRBJ1-5; D not resolved. Germline CDR1 is MNHNS and CDR2 is SASEGT. Trimming removed 4 bases from V and 0 bases from J, with 16 bases in between. The CDR3 loop spans 17 amino acids. This chain's CDR3 is CASSVSPGPYSNQPQHF. CDR3 DNA sequence: TGTGCCAGCAGTGTTTCGCCGGGTCCTTATAGCAATCAGCCCCAGCATTTT.

This chain joins TRBV4-2 and TRBJ2-7; 9 nucleotides agree with TRBD1. The CDR3 sequence is 15 residues long. Germline lookup yields CDR1 LGHNA and CDR2 YNFKEQ. V was clipped by 2 bases and J by 5 bases; unmatched bases: 7. The DNA for the CDR3 is TGTGCCAGCAGCCAAAACCGGGACAGGGACCACGAGCAGTACTTC. This translates into CASSQNRDRDHEQYF.

The rearrangement uses TRBV28 and TRBJ2-3, with 9 bases matching TRBD1. The CDR3 contains 15 residues. CDR1 MDHEN and CDR2 SYDVKM come from the germline V gene. Trimming cost V 6 bases and J 4 bases; bases outside gene matches: 8. The chain's CDR3 is CASSTDRGNADTQYF. CDR3 sequence (DNA): TGTGCCAGCAGCACGGACAGGGGTAATGCAGATACGCAGTATTTT.

This clone has more than one count but fewer than ten. The DNA of the CDR3 is TGTGCCAGCAGTGAACTCGGGACTAGCGGGAGTGCGCAGTATTTT. It translates to CASSELGTSGSAQYF. The V gene is TRBV2, the J gene TRBJ2-3, with 14 nucleotides matching TRBD2. The ends lost 2 bases at V and 10 bases at J; junction bases unmatched: 5. Germline-derived CDR1 and CDR2 are SNHLY and FYNNEI. The CDR3 is 15 residues long. The full variable domain, rest sourced from reference TRBV2 and TRBJ2-3, is EPEVTQTPSHQVTQMGQEVILRCVPISNHLYFYWYRQILGQKVEFLVSFYNNEISEKSEIFDDQFSVERPDGSNFTLKIRSTKLEDSAMYFCASSELGTSGSAQYFGPGTRLTVL.